One and the same sample provided the 9 T cell receptor beta chains below, sequenced in a study of vaccination and CD4 T cells after COVID-19. Their specific antigens are unknown. Oncomine TCR Beta short-read sequencing was applied to DNA from cultured CD4+ T cells. TCRdb reprocessed the PCR reads with MiXCR, giving one entry per CDR3 protein. The sample shows about 7,000 distinct CDR3 sequences, 45% to 55% of them seen only once. Treatment: roughly 10-day PBMC culture with coronavirus spike peptide pools or control peptides (ViraFEST assay). Ahead of the COVID-19 pandemic (2011-2018), the CD4+ T cells of the unexposed donor were collected. Material for sequencing was CD4+ T cells from blood, cultured in vitro. These receptors came from a human donor in good health.

This chain connects TRBV27 to TRBJ2-1; D unclear. Trimming stripped 6 bases from V and 5 bases from J, with 5 bases between. The CDR3 is 11 amino acids. From germline, CDR1 is MNHEY and CDR2 SMNVEV (reference sequence). For the CDR3, the DNA is TGTGCCAGCAGCAGAAACAATGAGCAGTTCTTC. Its translation is CASSRNNEQFF.

This clonotype showed up just a few times. The V and J genes are TRBV2 and TRBJ1-1; TRBD1 is a possible D gene (5 bases). Trimming removed 5 bases from V and 5 bases from J, with 12 bases in between. The CDR3 spans 13 residues. Germline values: CDR1 SNHLY, CDR2 FYNNEI. The CDR3 here is CASSQDGGTEAFF. CDR3 sequence (DNA): TGTGCCAGCAGTCAGGACGGGGGGACTGAAGCTTTCTTT.

The sample holds a few counts of this clonotype. J is TRBJ1-5 and V is TRBV6-1, with TRBD1 as a possible D gene (5 bases). Germline V gene lookup returns CDR1 MNHNS and CDR2 SASEGT. V lost 10 bases and J 3 bases, leaving 16 bases between the germline ends. The CDR3 runs 14 residues. The CDR3 loop is CATYKQGANQPQHF. For the CDR3, the DNA is TGTGCCACTTATAAGCAGGGAGCCAATCAGCCCCAGCATTTT.

This clonotype was counted once. V usage is TRBV7-9 and J usage is TRBJ1-1, with 7 bases fitting TRBD1. This CDR3 region has 17 residues. Trimming at V came to 5 bases and at J to 0 bases, leaving 12 bases not matched to a gene. Per germline, CDR1 SEHNR and CDR2 FQNEAQ (reference sequence). The CDR3 DNA reads as TGTGCCAGCAGCCACCTACAGGGGATTAACATGAACACTGAAGCTTTCTTT. Amino acid sequence: CASSHLQGINMNTEAFF.

The chain links TRBV10-3 to TRBJ1-1, with D possibly being TRBD1 (6 bases). The CDR3 sequence is 12 residues long. Germline CDR1 ENHRY, CDR2 SYGVKD. The V end was cut by 3 bases, the J end by 8 bases, with 10 bases between. The CDR3: CAISDPGTEAFF. The CDR3 coding sequence is TGTGCCATCAGTGACCCCGGGACAGAAGCTTTCTTT.

This clonotype was seen only a few times. This sequence joins TRBV6-1 and TRBJ2-7; 10 bases agree with TRBD1. From germline, CDR1 is MNHNS and CDR2 SASEGT. The CDR3 covers 12 residues. V lost 7 bases to trimming and J lost 4 bases; unmatched junction nucleotides: 1. The CDR3 protein is CASKDRGYEQYF. CDR3 DNA sequence: TGTGCCAGCAAGGACAGGGGGTACGAGCAGTACTTC.

A few counts support this clonotype. The gene calls are TRBV15 and TRBJ2-5, with D perhaps TRBD2 (6 bases). This CDR3 is built from 14 residues. V was cut by 5 bases and J by 5 bases, with 15 bases left in between. Germline-derived CDR1 and CDR2 are LNHNV and YYDKDF (reference sequence). The CDR3 region has the DNA TGTGCCACCAGCTCGAGAGGAGGGGCGGAGACCCAGTACTTC. This encodes CATSSRGGAETQYF.

This clonotype appeared a few times. The rearrangement joins TRBV20-1 to TRBJ1-5; no reliable D call. This CDR3 comprises 13 residues. The V gene's germline CDR1 is DFQATT and CDR2 SNEGSKA (reference sequence). V was trimmed by 0 bases and J by 4 bases, leaving 7 bases between them. The CDR3 DNA reads TGCAGTGCTAGAGAGACCATAAATCAGCCCCAGCATTTT. This translates into CSARETINQPQHF.

This clonotype was counted a few times. The chain combines TRBV6-5 with TRBJ1-2, with unresolved D. Germline CDR1 is MNHEY and CDR2 is SVGAGI. V was trimmed by 4 bases and J by 4 bases, leaving 13 bases between them. The CDR3 has 14 amino acids. This chain's CDR3 is CASSSPEDIYGYTF. Here the CDR3 DNA reads TGTGCCAGCAGTTCCCCAGAAGATATCTATGGCTACACCTTC.